This T cell receptor beta chain was documented in a study of identical twins. Findings of the study overall: Shared out-of-frame alpha sequences (those common to twins) showed excess low generation probability.

The CDR3 sequence is 15 residues long. Germline trimming cut 5 bases from V and 6 bases from J; bases unmatched to any gene: 12. Looked up from germline, CDR1 is SGHVS and CDR2 is FQNEAQ. TCRdb used MiXCR to reprocess the 5' RACE reads, holding one entry per CDR3 protein. The data show a few hundred thousand distinct CDR3 sequences, with about 18% seen just once and around 10% held by the top ten. This clonotype has a handful of counts. Antigen unknown. The clonotype originates from a middle-aged man in good health. The rearrangement links TRBV7-8 to TRBJ1-1; TRBD1 matches at 7 bases. The specimen sequenced was naive T cells sorted from blood. The CDR3 bases are TGTGCCAGCAGCATAAAGGGGGCGCAGGGCCCTGAAGCTTTCTTT. Its protein product is CASSIKGAQGPEAFF.